The 23 T cell receptor beta chains reported below all come from one sample, sequenced in a study of T cell responses to AZD1222 COVID-19 vaccine. Here immunoSEQ multiplex PCR was the method, and the copy in TCRdb shows in-frame clones only, minus some. The sample has 200,000 or so clones, around 90% seen once. The material sequenced was peripheral blood, taken on day 0 of AZD1222 vaccination. All receptors derive from an adult in good health.

This clone was recorded a few times. The rearrangement links TRBV5-4 to TRBJ2-5, with D possibly being TRBD1 (5 bases). V was shortened by 3 bases and J by 5 bases, with 17 bases between the two germline ends. Germline V gene sequence: CDR1 SGHNT, CDR2 YYREEE (reference sequence). This CDR3 region has 15 residues. The DNA of the CDR3 is TGTGCCAGCAGCTCACAGGCCAGCCTGGGGGAGACCCAGTACTTC. Protein sequence: CASSSQASLGETQYF.

The chain is built from TRBV5-3 and TRBJ1-1; D gene unclear. TRBV5-3 is an open reading frame, and its role is uncertain. Trimming took 4 bases from V and 1 from J, leaving 8 bases between them. The CDR3 totals 13 residues. CDR3 amino acids: CARSPIPNTEAFF. CDR3 DNA: TGTGCCAGAAGCCCCATCCCGAACACTGAAGCTTTCTTT.

The V gene is TRBV30, the J gene TRBJ1-2, with 10 bases identical to TRBD1. J gave up 2 bases and V 4 bases, and 7 bases lay outside the gene matches. Germline V gene sequence: CDR1 GTSNPN, CDR2 SVGIG (reference sequence). The length of the CDR3 is 15 residues. CDR3 nucleotide sequence: TGTGCCTGGACCCCCGACAGGGGGCACAACTATGGCTACACCTTC. It codes for CAWTPDRGHNYGYTF.

This chain joins TRBV6-1 and TRBJ2-5; 10 bases fit TRBD2. The length of the CDR3 is 17 residues. The V gene's germline CDR1 is MNHNS and CDR2 SASEGT. Trimming at V came to 2 bases and at J to 4 bases, leaving 10 bases not matched to a gene. For the CDR3, the DNA is TGTGCCAGCAGTGAATGGTCCAGCGGGGGGGCCGGAGAGACCCAGTACTTC. It translates to CASSEWSSGGAGETQYF.

The chain carries TRBV7-9 and TRBJ1-6; D perhaps matches TRBD1 (5 bases). The CDR3 covers 12 residues. Trimming pared 1 base from V and 13 bases from J, leaving 8 bases between. Germline values: CDR1 SEHNR, CDR2 FQNEAQ (reference sequence). The CDR3 DNA sequence: TGTGCCAGCAGCTTAGATTCAGGGCCCCTCCACTTT. It translates to CASSLDSGPLHF.

The V gene is TRBV19, the J gene TRBJ2-7; 9 bases agree with TRBD1. V shed 2 bases and J 3 bases; nucleotides not matched to a gene: 2. The germline CDR1 and CDR2 sequences are LNHDA and SQIVND (reference sequence). The CDR3 consists of 14 residues. The CDR3 DNA follows: TGTGCCAGTAGTATACCGGGACAGGGCTACGAGCAGTACTTC. Translating it yields CASSIPGQGYEQYF.

The DNA of the CDR3 is TGTGCCATCAGTGAGTCGGGGGCCCTTGGCGAGCAGTACTTC. It codes for CAISESGALGEQYF. The chain links TRBV10-3 to TRBJ2-7; perhaps TRBD1 as D (6 bases). The length of the CDR3 is 14 residues. The V gene lost 0 bases and the J gene lost 6 bases, with 12 bases spanning the gap. Per the germline V gene, CDR1 is ENHRY and CDR2 is SYGVKD.

The chain uses TRBV2 and TRBJ2-2; possible D gene TRBD2, 5 bases. The CDR3 spans 15 residues. Germline V CDR1 and CDR2: SNHLY, FYNNEI. Trimming stripped 0 bases from V and 5 bases from J, with 10 bases between. DNA of the CDR3: TGTGCCAGCAGTGAAGCACGCACGGGGACCGGGGAGCTGTTTTTT. Translation gives CASSEARTGTGELFF. The whole variable domain, remainder taken from reference TRBV2 and TRBJ2-2, is EPEVTQTPSHQVTQMGQEVILRCVPISNHLYFYWYRQILGQKVEFLVSFYNNEISEKSEIFDDQFSVERPDGSNFTLKIRSTKLEDSAMYFCASSEARTGTGELFFGEGSRLTVL.

The chain combines TRBV3-1 (or the pseudogene TRBV3-2) with TRBJ2-2; D uncertain. Trimming took off 3 bases at V and 1 base at J, with 3 bases between the two ends. CDR3 length: 13 amino acids. Germline CDR1 reads LGHDT; CDR2 reads YNNKEL (reference sequence). The chain's CDR3 is CASSQGNTGELFF. The CDR3 DNA reads TGTGCCAGCAGCCAGGGGAACACCGGGGAGCTGTTTTTT.

The chain has TRBV29-1 and TRBJ2-7; 8 nucleotides agree with TRBD1. The CDR3 runs to 14 residues. Trimming at V came to 3 bases and at J to 0 bases, leaving 4 bases not matched to a gene. Per germline, CDR1 SQVTM and CDR2 ANQGSEA. The CDR3 protein is CSVDRQGTSYEQYF. CDR3 in DNA: TGCAGCGTTGACCGACAGGGGACCTCCTACGAGCAGTACTTC.

The V and J genes are TRBV21-1 and TRBJ2-1; the D segment call TRBD1 is taken from the table without a DNA check. TRBV21-1 is a pseudogene. This CDR3 region has 17 residues. CDR3 sequence (DNA): TGTGCCAGCAGTTACAGGGGCCCAAGCCAACCCTACAATGAGCAGTTCTTC. The encoded protein is CASSYRGPSQPYNEQFF.

This chain joins TRBV2 and TRBJ1-2; no firm D call. The CDR3 runs to 11 residues. CDR1 and CDR2 (germline): SNHLY, FYNNEI. V was trimmed by 3 bases and J by 4 bases, leaving 3 bases between them. CDR3 bases: TGTGCCAGCAGTGATGGCTATGGCTACACCTTC. The encoded protein is CASSDGYGYTF.

This clone was counted only a few times. The chain is built from TRBV29-1 and TRBJ2-7; 10 bases agree with TRBD2. The CDR3 covers 12 residues. The trim removed 6 bases at V and 7 bases at J, leaving 6 bases unmatched. Germline V gene sequence: CDR1 SQVTM, CDR2 ANQGSEA. Here the CDR3 reads CSVGLTSGEQYF. CDR3 coding DNA: TGCAGCGTGGGGTTGACTAGCGGGGAGCAGTACTTC.

V gene TRBV5-6 combines with J gene TRBJ2-5; D is perhaps TRBD2 (6 bases). The CDR3 covers 16 residues. V shed 4 bases and J shed 5 bases, with 21 bases lying between them. Germline V lookup: CDR1 SGHDT, CDR2 YYEEEE. The CDR3 sequence is CASSLTMTSVVETQYF. DNA of the CDR3: TGTGCCAGCAGCCTGACGATGACTAGTGTCGTGGAGACCCAGTACTTC.

V usage is TRBV5-4 and J usage is TRBJ1-1, with a possible D match to TRBD1 (5 bases). Germline V gene sequence: CDR1 SGHNT, CDR2 YYREEE (reference sequence). The length of the CDR3 is 16 residues. V lost 1 base and J 10 bases, leaving 23 bases between the germline ends. CDR3 nucleotide sequence: TGTGCCAGCAGCTTGTCGGGGGTAGGTGGGGCCGTTGGAGCTTTCTTT. Amino acids: CASSLSGVGGAVGAFF.

The chain employs TRBV7-6 and TRBJ2-6, with a possible D match to TRBD1 (6 bases). Germline V gene sequence: CDR1 SGHVS, CDR2 FNYEAQ. V was shortened by 2 bases and J by 2 bases, with 19 bases between the two germline ends. CDR3 length equals 19 residues. The CDR3 loop is CASSLTVPTGWTGANVLTF. In DNA form, the CDR3 reads TGTGCCAGCAGCTTAACCGTCCCCACAGGGTGGACTGGGGCCAACGTCCTGACTTTC.

The chain combines TRBV7-9 with TRBJ1-2; no reliable D call. The CDR3 runs 14 residues. V was cut by 5 bases and J by 2 bases, with 12 bases left in between. Per germline, CDR1 SEHNR and CDR2 FQNEAQ (reference sequence). CDR3 DNA: TGTGCCAGCAGCCCTCGGAACACGAACTATGGCTACACCTTC. Protein: CASSPRNTNYGYTF. Combining the CDR3 with reference TRBV7-9 and TRBJ1-2 gives the whole variable domain DTGVSQNPRHKITKRGQNVTFRCDPISEHNRLYWYRQTLGQGPEFLTYFQNEAQLEKSRLLSDRFSAERPKGSFSTLEIQRTEQGDSAMYLCASSPRNTNYGYTFGSGTRLTVV.

This clone occurred once. This chain joins TRBV4-2 and TRBJ2-3, with a tentative D call TRBD2 (7 bases). Looked up from germline, CDR1 is LGHNA and CDR2 is YNFKEQ. V shed 0 bases and J shed 4 bases, with 20 bases lying between them. The CDR3 is 18 amino acids. CDR3 DNA sequence: TGTGCCAGCAGCCAAGAGATTGGGTTGGGGGGGGCCTCAGATACGCAGTATTTT. Translated: CASSQEIGLGGASDTQYF.

This clone was counted only a few times. The chain links TRBV4-2 to TRBJ2-2; D uncertain. CDR1 is LGHNA and CDR2 is YNFKEQ in the germline V gene. V shed 6 bases and J shed 1 base, with 6 bases lying between them. The CDR3 totals 13 residues. The CDR3 spells CASRGGNTGELFF. The CDR3 nucleotides read TGTGCCAGCAGAGGCGGGAACACCGGGGAGCTGTTTTTT.

This chain links TRBV7-2 with TRBJ2-5; 12 positions match TRBD1. The CDR3 is 16 residues long. From germline, CDR1 is SGHTA and CDR2 FQGNSA. After removal of 3 bases from V and 5 bases from J, the junction contained 7 bases not matched to a gene. The CDR3 DNA follows: TGTGCCAGCAGCTTGAACCGGGACAGGGGGCGTGAGACCCAGTACTTC. Protein sequence: CASSLNRDRGRETQYF.

The chain's CDR3 is CASSDGYNEQFF. The CDR3 DNA reads TGCGCCAGCAGTGATGGCTATAATGAGCAGTTCTTC. The chain couples TRBV10-2 to TRBJ2-1; unclear D gene. The CDR3 spans 12 residues. Deletions cut 3 bases from V and 7 bases from J, with 7 bases between. The V gene's germline CDR1 is WSHSY and CDR2 SAAADI.

The rearrangement joins TRBV27 to TRBJ1-6; weak D call: TRBD1 (5 bases). The germline gives CDR1 MNHEY, CDR2 SMNVEV (reference sequence). This CDR3 has 19 residues. V was shortened by 5 bases and J by 0 bases, with 20 bases between the two germline ends. DNA for the CDR3: TGTGCCAGCAGTCTCCTTTGGACACCCAAGAGCTCCTATAATTCACCCCTCCACTTT. Its protein product is CASSLLWTPKSSYNSPLHF.

The chain employs TRBV4-3 and TRBJ2-2; D is uncertain. Germline values: CDR1 LGHNA, CDR2 YSLEER. V lost 0 bases and J 3 bases, leaving 11 bases between the germline ends. There are 16 residues in the CDR3. DNA of the CDR3: TGCGCCAGCAGCCAAGATCACGGATTCGACACCGGGGAGCTGTTTTTT. It is translated as CASSQDHGFDTGELFF.